Following are 24 T cell receptor beta chains from one sample sequenced in a study of OX40 agonist ivuxolimab in advanced cancers. TCRdb keeps only in-frame clones here, not all; method: immunoSEQ multiplex PCR. This table holds about 38,000 clones, around 73% found once. The specimen comprised CD4+ or CD8+ T cells sorted from blood, sampled in a trial of the OX40 agonist ivuxolimab. The receptor set was obtained from an adult with an advanced solid tumor such as melanoma, head and neck, liver or kidney cancer.

The rearrangement uses TRBV27 and TRBJ2-2; 14 bases are shared with TRBD2. Germline assignment: CDR1 MNHEY and CDR2 SMNVEV (reference sequence). The CDR3 loop spans 18 amino acids. J was trimmed by 5 bases and V by 5 bases; bases with no gene match: 10. The CDR3 sequence: CASSERRLAGGPTGELFF. The CDR3 region has the DNA TGTGCCAGCAGTGAAAGAAGACTAGCGGGAGGGCCTACCGGGGAGCTGTTTTTT.

The genes are TRBV10-3 and TRBJ1-1; TRBD1 is a possible D gene (5 bases). The CDR3 has 12 residues. Per the germline V gene, CDR1 is ENHRY and CDR2 is SYGVKD. The CDR3 protein is CATHRTNTEAFF. CDR3 sequence (DNA): TGTGCGACCCACAGGACAAACACTGAAGCTTTCTTT.

Regarding this clone: A read error may account for a junction end that differs from germline. The J gene is TRBJ2-7, the V gene TRBV5-5; 9 bases map to TRBD2. The CDR3 covers 15 residues. CDR1 SGHKS and CDR2 YYEKEE come from the germline V gene (reference sequence). The CDR3 region is CASSQESGLALEQYF. The CDR3 bases are TGCGCCAGCAGCCAGGAATCTGGACTAGCGTTAGAGCAGTACTTC.

This clone showed up just a few times. Its ends do not fully match the called genes, so a read error is possible. The chain is built from TRBV7-7 and TRBJ2-5, with 7 bases matching TRBD1. Germline-derived CDR1 and CDR2 are SSHAT and FNYEAQ (reference sequence). This CDR3 spans 14 amino acids. The chain's CDR3 is CASSAGTAGETQYF. CDR3 nucleotide sequence: TGTGCTAGCAGCGCCGGGACAGCCGGAGAGACCCAGTACTTC.

The chain links TRBV10-3 to TRBJ1-1, with 8 positions matching TRBD1. The CDR3 runs 16 residues. J was trimmed by 0 bases and V by 0 bases; bases with no gene match: 3. Germline CDR1 reads ENHRY; CDR2 reads SYGVKD. CDR3 in amino acids: CAISESQGALNTEAFF. The CDR3 DNA follows: TGTGCCATCAGTGAGTCGCAGGGGGCTCTGAACACTGAAGCTTTCTTT.

V is TRBV7-9 and J is TRBJ1-1; D remains ambiguous. The CDR3 totals 14 residues. Germline V lookup: CDR1 SEHNR, CDR2 FQNEAQ (reference sequence). V was cut by 1 base and J by 1 base, with 7 bases left in between. This CDR3 reads CASSLVGGNTEAFF. In nucleotides, the CDR3 is TGTGCCAGCAGCTTAGTAGGCGGGAACACTGAAGCTTTCTTT.

This chain links TRBV5-1 with TRBJ2-1; weak D call: TRBD1 (8 bases). Germline V lookup: CDR1 SGHRS, CDR2 YFSETQ. The length of the CDR3 is 16 residues. V lost 4 bases to trimming and J lost 6 bases, with 20 bases between them. CDR3 protein: CASSLRTGRAGNEQFF. The CDR3 bases are TGCGCCAGCAGCCTACGGACAGGGAGGGCGGGCAATGAGCAGTTCTTC.

This clone was detected only a few times. The J gene is TRBJ2-5, the V gene TRBV27; TRBD2 matches 12 bases. The V and J ends lost 6 bases and 2 bases, in that order; junction bases with no gene match: 7. Germline V gene data show CDR1 as MNHEY and CDR2 as SMNVEV (reference sequence). The CDR3 has 16 amino acids. This chain's CDR3 is CASRPLAGGIQETQYF. The DNA of the CDR3 is TGTGCCAGCAGGCCACTAGCGGGAGGCATACAAGAGACCCAGTACTTC.

The gene calls are TRBV7-3 and TRBJ2-1, with no clear D. Looked up from germline, CDR1 is SGHTA and CDR2 is FQGTGA. Trimming stripped 3 bases from V and 6 bases from J, with 9 bases between. This CDR3 region has 13 residues. The CDR3 region is CASSFSFGNEQFF. The CDR3, as DNA: TGTGCCAGCAGCTTCTCGTTTGGCAATGAGCAGTTCTTC.

In this sample, this clone turned up a few times. This chain connects TRBV28 to TRBJ2-4; D perhaps matches TRBD1 (6 bases). Germline V gene sequence: CDR1 MDHEN, CDR2 SYDVKM. The V gene lost 2 bases and the J gene lost 5 bases, with 10 bases spanning the gap. This CDR3 region has 14 residues. In nucleotides, the CDR3 is TGTGCCAGCAGTTTACTTAACAGGGAAAACATTCAGTACTTC. Its protein is CASSLLNRENIQYF.

This clone is a singleton in its sample. The chain joins TRBV27 to TRBJ2-7; 14 bases match TRBD2. This CDR3 has 18 amino acids. CDR1 is MNHEY and CDR2 is SMNVEV in the germline V gene (reference sequence). V gave up 5 bases and J gave up 5 bases; unmatched junction bases: 14. CDR3: CASSPLTSGGARIHEQYF. As DNA, the CDR3 is TGTGCCAGCAGTCCCCTGACTAGCGGGGGGGCCAGGATCCACGAGCAGTACTTC.

The chain uses TRBV5-3 and TRBJ2-7; tentatively, D is TRBD1 or TRBD2 (5 bases each). TRBV5-3 is assigned to the ORF class and has an uncertain function. The CDR3 has 15 amino acids. The V and J ends lost 4 bases and 3 bases respectively, with 17 bases between them. The CDR3 DNA sequence: TGTGCCAGAAGCGGAAAACGGGACGAGCACTACGAGCAGTACTTC. Translation: CARSGKRDEHYEQYF.

The chain uses TRBV9 and TRBJ2-1, with unresolved D. Per the germline V gene, CDR1 is SGDLS and CDR2 is YYNGEE. The CDR3 sequence is 14 residues long. The ends were cut back, 4 bases at V and 6 bases at J, with 14 bases in the middle. The CDR3 DNA reads TGTGCCAGCAGCCTTACGACCATATTCAATGAGCAGTTCTTC. This encodes CASSLTTIFNEQFF.

Concerning this clone itself: No DNA is shown, since the ends of the CDR3 on it are uncertain; the CDR3 is the one TCRdb lists. This chain connects TRBV5-1 to TRBJ2-3; the table's D call, TRBD1, has no DNA check behind it. Germline-derived CDR1 and CDR2 are SGHRS and YFSETQ. The CDR3 is 13 residues long, ends included. The CDR3 loop is CASRFAPGTEEYF.

This chain joins TRBV5-4 and TRBJ2-2; 7 bases line up with TRBD1. Germline CDR1 SGHNT, CDR2 YYREEE (reference sequence). The CDR3 sequence is 15 residues long. Unmatched junction bases numbered 8, after V lost 4 bases and J lost 5 bases. The CDR3 nucleotides read TGTGCCAGCAGCCCACAAAGGGGGCGGACCGGGGAGCTGTTTTTT. Protein sequence: CASSPQRGRTGELFF.

The gene calls are TRBV7-8 and TRBJ1-1, with 7 bases matching TRBD1. CDR1 and CDR2 (germline): SGHVS, FQNEAQ. The CDR3 is 15 residues long. Trimming cost V 1 base and J 5 bases; bases outside gene matches: 7. DNA for the CDR3: TGTGCCAGCAGCTTAGAGACAGGGACGTGGACTGAAGCTTTCTTT. It translates to CASSLETGTWTEAFF.

The V and J genes are TRBV10-2 and TRBJ2-1; 7 bases agree with TRBD2. Germline-derived CDR1 and CDR2 are WSHSY and SAAADI. Losses at the gene ends were 4 bases for V and 7 bases for J; bases not matched to a gene: 10. The CDR3 runs to 15 residues. CDR3 amino acids: CASSGHRDYQNEQFF. CDR3 nucleotide sequence: TGCGCCAGCAGTGGACACCGGGACTACCAAAATGAGCAGTTCTTC.

The chain carries TRBV7-2 and TRBJ1-2, with unresolved D. V was shortened by 5 bases and J by 5 bases, with 12 bases between the two germline ends. The CDR3 runs 13 residues. From germline, CDR1 is SGHTA and CDR2 FQGNSA. The CDR3 reads CASSDGLAYGYTF. The DNA for the CDR3 is TGTGCCAGCAGCGACGGACTGGCTTATGGCTACACCTTC.

The V and J genes are TRBV30 and TRBJ1-1, with D unclear. Germline V lookup: CDR1 GTSNPN, CDR2 SVGIG (reference sequence). The V and J ends lost 4 bases and 11 bases respectively, with 17 bases between them. This CDR3 spans 12 amino acids. The CDR3 sequence: CAWTRGLPGAFF. DNA of the CDR3: TGTGCCTGGACCCGGGGTCTGCCGGGGGCTTTCTTT. The full variable domain, its missing parts supplied by reference TRBV30 and TRBJ1-1, is SQTIHQWPATLVQPVGSPLSLECTVEGTSNPNLYWYRQAAGRGLQLLFYSVGIGQISSEVPQNLSASRPQDRQFILSSKKLLLSDSGFYLCAWTRGLPGAFFGQGTRLTVV.

V and J are TRBV5-4 and TRBJ1-1, with D uncertain. The CDR3 contains 14 residues. CDR1 is SGHNT, CDR2 YYREEE, per germline (reference sequence). Trimming shortened V by 4 bases and J by 3 bases, and 13 bases separated the two germline ends. CDR3 sequence reads: CASSETSGYTEAFF. CDR3 DNA: TGTGCCAGCAGCGAAACCTCCGGGTACACTGAAGCTTTCTTT.

The chain carries TRBV7-6 and TRBJ2-7; D may be TRBD2 (6 bases). Germline V gene data show CDR1 as SGHVS and CDR2 as FNYEAQ. The CDR3 consists of 13 residues. V lost 3 bases and J lost 5, with 11 bases in between. The CDR3 DNA is TGTGCCAGCAGCTTGGGGGGAAGGGACGAGCAGTACTTC. The encoded protein is CASSLGGRDEQYF. Variable domain in full (rest from reference TRBV7-6 and TRBJ2-7): GAGVSQSPRYKVTKRGQDVALRCDPISGHVSLYWYRQALGQGPEFLTYFNYEAQQDKSGLPNDRFSAERPEGSISTLTIQRTEQRDSAMYRCASSLGGRDEQYFGPGTRLTVT.

This chain joins TRBV4-3 and TRBJ1-2, with 7 bases matching TRBD1. Per the germline V gene, CDR1 is LGHNA and CDR2 is YSLEER. V lost 2 bases and J lost 4; bases outside the gene matches: 1. CDR3 length: 13 amino acids. As DNA, the CDR3 is TGCGCCAGCAGCCAAACAGGGGCCTATGGCTACACCTTC. As protein: CASSQTGAYGYTF.

The chain combines TRBV19 with TRBJ2-7; tentative D call: TRBD1 (6 bases). The CDR3 contains 13 residues. CDR1 is LNHDA, CDR2 SQIVND, per germline (reference sequence). V dropped 1 base and J dropped 4 bases, with 8 bases sitting between them. The CDR3 DNA sequence: TGTGCCAGTAGTATAGGGACAGTATACGAGCAGTACTTC. It encodes CASSIGTVYEQYF.

V gene TRBV6-5 combines with J gene TRBJ1-1, with D unclear. The CDR3 runs 13 residues. Germline V lookup: CDR1 MNHEY, CDR2 SVGAGI. Between the trimmed V and J ends, which lost 2 bases and 1 base, there was a span of 5 bases. The CDR3 here is CASSYAENTEAFF. CDR3 DNA sequence: TGTGCCAGCAGTTACGCAGAGAACACTGAAGCTTTCTTT.